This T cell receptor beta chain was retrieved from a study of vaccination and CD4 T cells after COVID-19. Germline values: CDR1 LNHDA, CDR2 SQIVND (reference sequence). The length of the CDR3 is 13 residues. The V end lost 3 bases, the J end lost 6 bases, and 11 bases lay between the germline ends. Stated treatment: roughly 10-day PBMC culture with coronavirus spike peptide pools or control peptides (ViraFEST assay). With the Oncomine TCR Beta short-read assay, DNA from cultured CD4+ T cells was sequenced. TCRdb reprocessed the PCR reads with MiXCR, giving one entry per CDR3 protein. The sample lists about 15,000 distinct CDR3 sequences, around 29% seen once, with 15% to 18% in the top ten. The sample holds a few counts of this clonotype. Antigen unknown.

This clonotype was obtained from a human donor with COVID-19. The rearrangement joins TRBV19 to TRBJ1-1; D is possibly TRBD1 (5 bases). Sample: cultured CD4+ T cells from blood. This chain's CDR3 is CASSILQGSEAFF. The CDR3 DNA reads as TGTGCCAGTAGTATTTTGCAGGGATCTGAAGCTTTCTTT.